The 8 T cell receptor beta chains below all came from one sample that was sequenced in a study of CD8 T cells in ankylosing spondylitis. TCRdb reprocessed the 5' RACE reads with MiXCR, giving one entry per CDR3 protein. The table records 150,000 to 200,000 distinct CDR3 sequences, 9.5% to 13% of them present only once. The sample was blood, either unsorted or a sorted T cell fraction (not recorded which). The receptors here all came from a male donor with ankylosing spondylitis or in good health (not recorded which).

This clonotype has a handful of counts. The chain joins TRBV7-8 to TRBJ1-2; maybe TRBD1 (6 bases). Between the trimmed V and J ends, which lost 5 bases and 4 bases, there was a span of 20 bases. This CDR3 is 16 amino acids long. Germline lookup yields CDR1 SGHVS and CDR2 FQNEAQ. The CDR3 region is CASSPWVGGNSYGYTF. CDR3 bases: TGTGCCAGCAGCCCCTGGGTAGGGGGTAATAGCTATGGCTACACCTTC.

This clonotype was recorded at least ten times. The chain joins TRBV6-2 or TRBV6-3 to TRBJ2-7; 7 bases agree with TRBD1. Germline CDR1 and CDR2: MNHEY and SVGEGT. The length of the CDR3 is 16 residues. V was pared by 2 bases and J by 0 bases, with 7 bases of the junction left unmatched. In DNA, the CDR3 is TGTGCCAGCAGTTACCGAACAGGGGAGAGCTCCTACGAGCAGTACTTC. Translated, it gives CASSYRTGESSYEQYF.

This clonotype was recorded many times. The CDR3, as DNA: TGTGCCAGCGCCAGGCGGGACCTGTACACCGGGGAGCTGTTTTTT. The encoded protein is CASARRDLYTGELFF. V gene TRBV5-6 combines with J gene TRBJ2-2, with D possibly matching TRBD2 (6 bases). The CDR3 sequence is 15 residues long. Germline assignment: CDR1 SGHDT and CDR2 YYEEEE. V lost 7 bases and J lost 3, with 16 bases in between.

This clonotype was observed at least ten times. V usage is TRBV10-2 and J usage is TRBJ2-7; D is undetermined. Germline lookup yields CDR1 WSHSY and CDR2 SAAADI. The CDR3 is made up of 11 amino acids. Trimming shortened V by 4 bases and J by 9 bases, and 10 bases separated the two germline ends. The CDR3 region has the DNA TGCGCCAGCAGTGCGGCCAACGGGCAGTACTTC. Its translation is CASSAANGQYF.

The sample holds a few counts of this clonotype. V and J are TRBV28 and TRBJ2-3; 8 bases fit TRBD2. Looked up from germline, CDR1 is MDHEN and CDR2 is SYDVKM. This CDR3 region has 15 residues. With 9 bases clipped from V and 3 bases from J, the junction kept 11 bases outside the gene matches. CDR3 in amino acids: CASKGPGLGTDTQYF. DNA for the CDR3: TGTGCCAGTAAAGGTCCGGGACTAGGGACAGATACGCAGTATTTT. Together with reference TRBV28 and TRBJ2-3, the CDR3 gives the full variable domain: DVKVTQSSRYLVKRTGEKVFLECVQDMDHENMFWYRQDPGLGLRLIYFSYDVKMKEKGDIPEGYSVSREKKERFSLILESASTNQTSMYLCASKGPGLGTDTQYFGPGTRLTVL.

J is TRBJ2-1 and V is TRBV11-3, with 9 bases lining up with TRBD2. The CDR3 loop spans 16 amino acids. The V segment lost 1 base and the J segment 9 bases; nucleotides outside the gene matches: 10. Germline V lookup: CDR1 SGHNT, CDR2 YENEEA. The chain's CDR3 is CASSLGSRTSDGEQFF. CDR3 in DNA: TGTGCCAGCAGCTTAGGATCTAGGACTAGCGATGGTGAGCAGTTCTTC.

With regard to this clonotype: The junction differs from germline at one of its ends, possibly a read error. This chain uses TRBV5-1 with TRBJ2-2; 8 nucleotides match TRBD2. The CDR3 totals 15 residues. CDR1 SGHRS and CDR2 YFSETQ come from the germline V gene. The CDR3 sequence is CASSLGTSGSRELFF. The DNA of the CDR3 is TGCGCCAGCAGCTTGGGGACGAGCGGGAGCAGGGAACTGTTTTTT.

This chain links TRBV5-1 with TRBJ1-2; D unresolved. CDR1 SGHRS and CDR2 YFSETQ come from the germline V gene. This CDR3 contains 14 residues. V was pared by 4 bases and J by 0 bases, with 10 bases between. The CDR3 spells CASSPAQANYGYTF. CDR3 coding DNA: TGCGCCAGCAGCCCGGCCCAAGCTAACTATGGCTACACCTTC.